The text below deals with one T cell receptor (beta chain). This sample is drawn from a study of CD8 T cells in Susac syndrome. Random hexamers served to reverse transcribe about 0.45 to 1 ug RNA. Coverage of TCR beta CDR3 amplification by immunoSEQ multiplex PCR extended to 54 Vbeta and 13 Jbeta. TCRdb processed the immunoSEQ multiplex PCR reads anew with MiXCR; each CDR3 protein has one entry. The data hold about 150,000 distinct CDR3 sequences, with roughly 94% observed a single time. Trimming cost V 4 bases and J 2 bases, with 3 bases left between them. The CDR3 is 11 amino acids. Germline V lookup: CDR1 SQVTM, CDR2 ANQGSEA.

Sequencing was done on a sample of CD8+ T cells from PBMCs. The source is a human donor with multiple sclerosis. The gene calls are TRBV29-1 and TRBJ2-1; D unclear. The CDR3 sequence is CSVVAYNEQFF. The DNA for the CDR3 is TGCAGCGTTGTAGCCTACAATGAGCAGTTCTTC.